One sample yielded the 10 T cell receptor beta chains listed below, sequenced in a study of cytomegalovirus exposure and HLA in healthy donors. The PCR had 60 Vbeta and 13 Jbeta primers. Produced via immunoSEQ multiplex PCR; TCRdb's table is partial and in-frame only. The data show approximately 90,000 clones, roughly 69% seen once. What was sequenced was PBMCs. The source of these receptors is a woman in her twenties or thirties in good health and CMV-seronegative.

This clone was detected only once. At one end the junction does not follow the germline gene, possibly because of a read error. The chain recombines TRBV28 with TRBJ1-3, with D unclear. The CDR3 totals 17 residues. Germline values: CDR1 MDHEN, CDR2 SYDVKM. The CDR3 loop reads CASRKIMERVSGHTIYF. In DNA form, the CDR3 reads TGTGCCAGCAGAAAAATCATGGAGCGGGTCTCTGGACACACCATATATTTT.

The chain is built from TRBV27 and TRBJ2-1, with 11 nucleotides matching TRBD2. Looked up from germline, CDR1 is MNHEY and CDR2 is SMNVEV (reference sequence). J lost 4 bases, V lost 3 bases, and 2 bases had no gene match. The CDR3 totals 15 residues. The DNA for the CDR3 is TGTGCCAGCAGTTTGACTAGCGGGGTATACAATGAGCAGTTCTTC. The encoded protein is CASSLTSGVYNEQFF.

This clone appeared a single time. The chain combines TRBV5-4 with TRBJ1-2, with 10 bases fitting TRBD1. Germline CDR1 reads SGHNT; CDR2 reads YYREEE (reference sequence). This CDR3 is 15 amino acids long. After removal of 5 bases from V and 3 bases from J, the junction contained 7 bases not matched to a gene. The CDR3 DNA is TGTGCCAGCAGGGCGGACAGGGGGTCGGACTATGGCTACACCTTC. As protein: CASRADRGSDYGYTF.

The genes are TRBV19 and TRBJ2-3; TRBD2 is a possible D gene (5 bases). CDR3 length: 13 amino acids. V was cut by 5 bases and J by 2 bases, with 8 bases left in between. The germline CDR1 and CDR2 sequences are LNHDA and SQIVND (reference sequence). The CDR3 protein is CASSRRTTDTQYF. The CDR3 DNA reads as TGTGCCAGTAGTCGGAGGACCACAGATACGCAGTATTTT.

This chain links TRBV7-6 with TRBJ2-3; D perhaps matches TRBD2 (6 bases). The length of the CDR3 is 18 residues. The V end was cut by 5 bases, the J end by 0 bases, with 21 bases between. Per germline, CDR1 SGHVS and CDR2 FNYEAQ. CDR3 protein: CASSPGMGRETSTDTQYF. For the CDR3, the DNA is TGTGCCAGCAGCCCAGGGATGGGTCGGGAGACTAGCACAGATACGCAGTATTTT.

The gene calls are TRBV14 and TRBJ2-5, with D maybe TRBD1 (6 bases). The CDR3 spans 13 residues. CDR1 SGHDN and CDR2 FVKESK come from the germline V gene. The V and J ends lost 5 bases and 2 bases respectively, with 9 bases between them. For the CDR3, the DNA is TGTGCCAGCAGCTACGGACAGCAAGAGACCCAGTACTTC. Translating it yields CASSYGQQETQYF.

The chain carries TRBV4-1 and TRBJ2-3; 11 bases are shared with TRBD2. Germline trimming cut 5 bases from V and 5 bases from J; bases unmatched to any gene: 15. The CDR3 contains 18 residues. Germline loops: CDR1 MGHRA, CDR2 YSYEKL. The CDR3 sequence is CASSYPQLAGEQGDTQYF. The DNA for the CDR3 is TGCGCCAGCAGCTATCCCCAACTAGCGGGAGAACAGGGAGATACGCAGTATTTT.

This clone has a single count. V usage is TRBV6-5 and J usage is TRBJ1-4, with TRBD1 as a possible D gene (6 bases). CDR3 length equals 15 residues. With 5 bases removed from V and 8 bases from J, the gap between germline ends came to 18 bases. Germline CDR1 MNHEY, CDR2 SVGAGI. CDR3 nucleotide sequence: TGTGCCAGCAGTAACCGACAGGCCCTTGGAGAAAAACTGTTTTTT. This gives the protein CASSNRQALGEKLFF.

The V and J genes are TRBV12-5 and TRBJ1-1; 7 nucleotides match TRBD1. V was pared by 3 bases and J by 4 bases, with 5 bases of the junction left unmatched. The CDR3 extends over 14 amino acids. Germline CDR1 reads LGHNT; CDR2 reads FRNRAP. The CDR3 DNA reads TGTGCTAGTGGTTTCACAGGGGTGGGCACTGAAGCTTTCTTT. This translates into CASGFTGVGTEAFF.

The chain combines TRBV2 with TRBJ1-5, with a possible D match to TRBD1 (6 bases). Germline V gene lookup returns CDR1 SNHLY and CDR2 FYNNEI. The CDR3 covers 16 residues. Trimming took off 4 bases at V and 3 bases at J, with 16 bases between the two ends. The DNA for the CDR3 is TGTGCCAGCAGTGCCGAGACAGGCGGAATCAATCAGCCCCAGCATTTT. Protein sequence: CASSAETGGINQPQHF.